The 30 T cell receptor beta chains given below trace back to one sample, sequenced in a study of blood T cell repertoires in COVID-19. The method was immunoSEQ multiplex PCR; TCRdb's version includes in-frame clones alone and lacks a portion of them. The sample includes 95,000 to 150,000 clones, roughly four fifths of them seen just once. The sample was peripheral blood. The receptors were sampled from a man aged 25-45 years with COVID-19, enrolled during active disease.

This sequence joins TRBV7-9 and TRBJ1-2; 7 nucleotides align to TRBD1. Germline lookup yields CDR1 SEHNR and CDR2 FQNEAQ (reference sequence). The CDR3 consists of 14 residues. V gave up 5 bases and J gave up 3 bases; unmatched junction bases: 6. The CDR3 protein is CASSLRTGDYGYTF. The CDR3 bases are TGTGCCAGCAGCCTCAGGACAGGCGACTATGGCTACACCTTC. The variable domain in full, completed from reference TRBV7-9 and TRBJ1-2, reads DTGVSQNPRHKITKRGQNVTFRCDPISEHNRLYWYRQTLGQGPEFLTYFQNEAQLEKSRLLSDRFSAERPKGSFSTLEIQRTEQGDSAMYLCASSLRTGDYGYTFGSGTRLTVV.

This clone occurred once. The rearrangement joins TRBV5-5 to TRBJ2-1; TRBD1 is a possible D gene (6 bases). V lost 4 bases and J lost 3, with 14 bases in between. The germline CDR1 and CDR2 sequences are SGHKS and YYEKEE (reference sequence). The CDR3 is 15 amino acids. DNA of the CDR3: TGTGCCAGCAGCCAAAAGGGGGAGTACTACAATGAGCAGTTCTTC. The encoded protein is CASSQKGEYYNEQFF.

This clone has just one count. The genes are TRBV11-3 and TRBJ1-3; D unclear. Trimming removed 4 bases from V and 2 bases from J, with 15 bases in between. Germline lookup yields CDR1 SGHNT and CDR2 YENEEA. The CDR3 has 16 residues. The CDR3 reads CASSSRKTSAGNTIYF. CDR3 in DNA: TGTGCCAGCAGCTCGAGAAAGACGAGCGCTGGAAACACCATATATTTT.

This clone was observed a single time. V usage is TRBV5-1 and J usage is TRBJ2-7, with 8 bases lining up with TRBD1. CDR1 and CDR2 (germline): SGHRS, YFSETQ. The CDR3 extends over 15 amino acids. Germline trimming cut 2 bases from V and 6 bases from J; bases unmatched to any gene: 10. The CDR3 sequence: CASSFARGREVEQYF. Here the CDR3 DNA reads TGCGCCAGCAGCTTTGCCAGGGGGCGAGAGGTCGAGCAGTACTTC.

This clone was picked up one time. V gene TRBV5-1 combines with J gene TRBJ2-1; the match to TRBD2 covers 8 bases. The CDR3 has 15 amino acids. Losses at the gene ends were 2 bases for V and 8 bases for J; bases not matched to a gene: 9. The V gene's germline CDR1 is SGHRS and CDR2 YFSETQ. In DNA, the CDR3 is TGCGCCAGCAGCTTAGCGGGACTAGGAGTTCATGAGCAGTTCTTC. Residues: CASSLAGLGVHEQFF.

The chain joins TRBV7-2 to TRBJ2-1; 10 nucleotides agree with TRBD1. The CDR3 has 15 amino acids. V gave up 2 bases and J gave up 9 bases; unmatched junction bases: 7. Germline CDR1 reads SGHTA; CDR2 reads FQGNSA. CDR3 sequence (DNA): TGTGCCAGCAGCTTATACGGACAGGGGGAACTTGAGCAGTTCTTC. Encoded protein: CASSLYGQGELEQFF.

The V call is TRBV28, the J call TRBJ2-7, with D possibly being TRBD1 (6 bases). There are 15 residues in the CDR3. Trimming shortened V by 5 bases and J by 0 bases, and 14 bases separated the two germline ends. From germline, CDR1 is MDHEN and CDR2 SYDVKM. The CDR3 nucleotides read TGTGCCAGCAGTCCACCCCCGGACAGCTCCTACGAGCAGTACTTC. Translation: CASSPPPDSSYEQYF.

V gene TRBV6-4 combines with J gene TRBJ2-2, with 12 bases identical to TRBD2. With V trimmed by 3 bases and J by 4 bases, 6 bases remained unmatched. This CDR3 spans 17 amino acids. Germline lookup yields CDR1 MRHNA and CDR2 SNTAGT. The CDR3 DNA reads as TGTGCCAGCAGTGAAACTAGCGGGGGGCTAAGCACCGGGGAGCTGTTTTTT. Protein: CASSETSGGLSTGELFF.

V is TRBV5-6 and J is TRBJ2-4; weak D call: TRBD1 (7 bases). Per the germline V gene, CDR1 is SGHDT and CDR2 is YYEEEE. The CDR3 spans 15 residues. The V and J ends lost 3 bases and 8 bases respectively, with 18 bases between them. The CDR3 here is CASSWTTGAKDIQYF. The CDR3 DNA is TGTGCCAGCAGCTGGACTACAGGGGCCAAGGACATTCAGTACTTC.

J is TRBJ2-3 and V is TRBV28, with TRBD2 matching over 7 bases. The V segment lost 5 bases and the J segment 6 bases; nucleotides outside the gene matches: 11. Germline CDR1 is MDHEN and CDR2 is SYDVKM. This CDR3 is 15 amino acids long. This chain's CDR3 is CASSRTSPGSDTQYF. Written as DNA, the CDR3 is TGTGCCAGCAGTCGGACTAGTCCGGGTAGCGATACGCAGTATTTT.

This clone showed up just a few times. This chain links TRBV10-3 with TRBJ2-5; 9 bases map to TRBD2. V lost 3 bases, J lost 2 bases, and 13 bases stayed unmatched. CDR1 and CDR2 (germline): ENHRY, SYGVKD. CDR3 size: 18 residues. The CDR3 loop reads CAISDPKSSGGSQETQYF. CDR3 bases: TGTGCCATCAGTGACCCCAAATCCAGCGGGGGGAGTCAAGAGACCCAGTACTTC.

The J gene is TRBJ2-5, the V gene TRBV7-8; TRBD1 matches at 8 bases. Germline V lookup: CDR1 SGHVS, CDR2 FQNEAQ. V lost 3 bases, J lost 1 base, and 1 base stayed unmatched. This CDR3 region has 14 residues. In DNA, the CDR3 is TGTGCCAGCAGCTTGGACAGGGTCCAAGAGACCCAGTACTTC. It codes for CASSLDRVQETQYF.

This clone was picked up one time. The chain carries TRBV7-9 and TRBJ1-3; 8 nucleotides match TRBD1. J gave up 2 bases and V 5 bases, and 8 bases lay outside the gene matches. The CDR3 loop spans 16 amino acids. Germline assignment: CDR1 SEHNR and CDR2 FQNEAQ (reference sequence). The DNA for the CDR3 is TGTGCCAGCAGCACCGGACAGGGAGGGGCTGGAAACACCATATATTTT. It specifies CASSTGQGGAGNTIYF. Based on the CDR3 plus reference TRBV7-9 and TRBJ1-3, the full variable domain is DTGVSQNPRHKITKRGQNVTFRCDPISEHNRLYWYRQTLGQGPEFLTYFQNEAQLEKSRLLSDRFSAERPKGSFSTLEIQRTEQGDSAMYLCASSTGQGGAGNTIYFGEGSWLTVV.

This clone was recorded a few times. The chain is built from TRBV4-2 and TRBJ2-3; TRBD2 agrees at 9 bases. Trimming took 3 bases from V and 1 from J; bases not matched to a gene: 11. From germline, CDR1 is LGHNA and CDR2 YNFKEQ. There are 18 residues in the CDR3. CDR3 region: CASSHFTISGGGTDTQYF. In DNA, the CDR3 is TGTGCCAGCAGCCACTTCACCATTAGCGGGGGTGGCACAGATACGCAGTATTTT.

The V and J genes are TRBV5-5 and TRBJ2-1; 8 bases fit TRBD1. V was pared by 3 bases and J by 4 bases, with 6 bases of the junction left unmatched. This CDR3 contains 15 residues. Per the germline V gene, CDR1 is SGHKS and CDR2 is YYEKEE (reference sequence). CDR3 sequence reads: CASSSRTGSYNEQFF. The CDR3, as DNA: TGTGCCAGCAGCTCGCGGACAGGGTCGTACAATGAGCAGTTCTTC.

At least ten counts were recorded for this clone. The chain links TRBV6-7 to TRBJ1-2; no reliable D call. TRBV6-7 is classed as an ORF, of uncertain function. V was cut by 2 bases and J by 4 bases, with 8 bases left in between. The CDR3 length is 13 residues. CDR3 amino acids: CASSYPNSYGYTF. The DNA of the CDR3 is TGTGCCAGCAGTTACCCTAACAGCTATGGCTACACCTTC.

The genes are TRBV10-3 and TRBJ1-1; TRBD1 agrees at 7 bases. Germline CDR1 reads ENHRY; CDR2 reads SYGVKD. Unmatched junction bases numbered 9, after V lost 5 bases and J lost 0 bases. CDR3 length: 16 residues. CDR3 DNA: TGTGCCATCAGTCCTTCGTGGGGACAGATGAACACTGAAGCTTTCTTT. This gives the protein CAISPSWGQMNTEAFF.

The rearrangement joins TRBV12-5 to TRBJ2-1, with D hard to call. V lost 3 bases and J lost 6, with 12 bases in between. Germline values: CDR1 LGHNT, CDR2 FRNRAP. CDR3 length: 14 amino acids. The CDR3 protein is CASGFLLGSNEQFF. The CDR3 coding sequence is TGTGCTAGTGGTTTTCTTCTAGGCAGCAATGAGCAGTTCTTC.

CDR3 coding DNA: TGCGCCAGCAGCCGAGAGGAGGGGAACACTGAAGCTTTCTTT. Translating it yields CASSREEGNTEAFF. The V and J genes are TRBV4-1 and TRBJ1-1; D is ambiguous. CDR3 length: 14 amino acids. CDR1 is MGHRA and CDR2 is YSYEKL in the germline V gene. The germline V and J ends were trimmed by 4 bases and 1 base, with 10 bases remaining between them.

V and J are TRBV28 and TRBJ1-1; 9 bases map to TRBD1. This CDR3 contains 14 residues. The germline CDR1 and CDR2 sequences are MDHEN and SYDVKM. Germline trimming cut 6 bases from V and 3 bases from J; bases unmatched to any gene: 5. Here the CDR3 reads CASRSGQGHTEAFF. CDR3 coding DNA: TGTGCCAGCAGGTCGGGACAGGGCCACACTGAAGCTTTCTTT.

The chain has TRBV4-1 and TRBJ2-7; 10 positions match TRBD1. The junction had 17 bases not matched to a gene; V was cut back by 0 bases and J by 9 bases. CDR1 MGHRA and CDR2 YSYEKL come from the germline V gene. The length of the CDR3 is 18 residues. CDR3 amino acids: CASSQDAYLRDRGPRQYF. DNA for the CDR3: TGCGCCAGCAGCCAAGATGCTTACCTCCGGGACAGGGGTCCCCGGCAGTACTTC.

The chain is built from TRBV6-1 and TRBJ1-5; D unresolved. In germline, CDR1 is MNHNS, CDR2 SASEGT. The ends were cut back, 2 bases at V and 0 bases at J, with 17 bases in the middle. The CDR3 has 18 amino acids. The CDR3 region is CASSESDGGRYSNQPQHF. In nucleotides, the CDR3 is TGTGCCAGCAGTGAATCGGATGGCGGGCGCTATAGCAATCAGCCCCAGCATTTT.

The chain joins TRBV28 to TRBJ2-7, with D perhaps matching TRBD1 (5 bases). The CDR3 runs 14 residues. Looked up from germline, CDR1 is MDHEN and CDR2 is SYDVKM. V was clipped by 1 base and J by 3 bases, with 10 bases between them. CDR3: CASSLLPGNYEQYF. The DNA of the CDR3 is TGTGCCAGCAGTTTATTGCCAGGGAACTACGAGCAGTACTTC.

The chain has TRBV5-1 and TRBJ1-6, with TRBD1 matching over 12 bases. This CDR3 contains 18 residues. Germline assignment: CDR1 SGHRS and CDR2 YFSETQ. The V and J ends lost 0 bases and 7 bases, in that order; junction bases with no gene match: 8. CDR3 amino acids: CASSLAWGQGARNSPLHF. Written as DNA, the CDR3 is TGCGCCAGCAGCTTGGCCTGGGGACAGGGGGCGCGGAATTCACCCCTCCACTTT.

The CDR3 loop is CAWSAPTGSPNEKLFF. The DNA for the CDR3 is TGTGCCTGGAGTGCGCCAACAGGGTCACCTAATGAAAAACTGTTTTTT. The V and J genes are TRBV30 and TRBJ1-4, with D perhaps TRBD1 (6 bases). Trimming pared 1 base from V and 3 bases from J, leaving 15 bases between. Germline V gene data show CDR1 as GTSNPN and CDR2 as SVGIG (reference sequence). CDR3 size: 16 residues.

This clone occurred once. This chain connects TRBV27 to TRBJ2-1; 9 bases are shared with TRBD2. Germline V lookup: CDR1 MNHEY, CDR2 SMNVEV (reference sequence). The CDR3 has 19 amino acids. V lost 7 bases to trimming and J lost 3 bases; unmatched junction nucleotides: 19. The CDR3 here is CASNSLAGVSVGHYNEQFF. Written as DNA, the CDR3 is TGTGCCAGCAATAGTTTAGCGGGGGTTAGTGTTGGGCACTACAATGAGCAGTTCTTC.

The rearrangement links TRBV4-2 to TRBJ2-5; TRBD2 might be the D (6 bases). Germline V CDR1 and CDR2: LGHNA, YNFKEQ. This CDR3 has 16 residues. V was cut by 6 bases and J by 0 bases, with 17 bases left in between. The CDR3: CASRMEGSQYQETQYF. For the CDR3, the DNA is TGTGCCAGCAGGATGGAGGGGAGTCAGTACCAAGAGACCCAGTACTTC.

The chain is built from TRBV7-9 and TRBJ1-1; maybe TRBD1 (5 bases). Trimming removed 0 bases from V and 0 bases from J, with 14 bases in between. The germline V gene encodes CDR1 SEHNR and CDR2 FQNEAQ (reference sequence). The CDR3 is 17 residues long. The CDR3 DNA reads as TGTGCCAGCAGCTTAGCCCCGTTCAGGGCCCTGAACACTGAAGCTTTCTTT. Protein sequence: CASSLAPFRALNTEAFF.

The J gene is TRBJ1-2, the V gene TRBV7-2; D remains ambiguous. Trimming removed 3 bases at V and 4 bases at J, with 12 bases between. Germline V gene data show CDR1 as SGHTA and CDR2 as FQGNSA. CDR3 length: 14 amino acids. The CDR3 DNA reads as TGTGCCAGCAGCTTCGATTATCGGGGCTATGGCTACACCTTC. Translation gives CASSFDYRGYGYTF.

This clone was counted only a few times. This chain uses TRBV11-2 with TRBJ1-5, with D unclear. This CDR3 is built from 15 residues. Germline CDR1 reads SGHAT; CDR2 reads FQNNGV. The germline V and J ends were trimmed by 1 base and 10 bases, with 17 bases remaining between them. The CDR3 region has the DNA TGTGCCAGCAGCTTAGTTAATTCAGTTCGTGAACCCCAGCATTTT. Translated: CASSLVNSVREPQHF.